These 8 T cell receptor beta chains were sequenced from one sample in a study of T cells after posttransplantation cyclophosphamide. A marrow graft followed busulfan-fludarabine conditioning, with cyclophosphamide on days +3 and +4. Libraries were prepared by immunoSEQ multiplex PCR; TCRdb keeps only in-frame clonotypes and omits some of them. The sample yields a few thousand clones, roughly 85% seen once. Material: PBMCs, obtained after allogeneic stem cell transplant with posttransplant cyclophosphamide. Receptor source: a female patient aged 50-59 years who received an allogeneic stem cell transplant from an unrelated donor, was CMV-positive, and had acute and chronic GVHD. The T cells may come from the graft donor.

The chain carries TRBV9 and TRBJ1-3; 8 bases are a match to TRBD1. V shed 2 bases and J 4 bases; nucleotides not matched to a gene: 14. CDR1 and CDR2 from the germline V gene are SGDLS and YYNGEE. The CDR3 is 18 residues long. This chain's CDR3 is CASSVAGQGQGKGNTIYF. DNA for the CDR3: TGTGCCAGCAGCGTTGCAGGACAGGGACAAGGAAAAGGAAACACCATATATTTT.

The chain joins TRBV6-5 to TRBJ1-1, with D possibly matching TRBD1 (5 bases). The CDR3 runs 11 residues. V dropped 6 bases and J dropped 7 bases, with 9 bases sitting between them. Germline values: CDR1 MNHEY, CDR2 SVGAGI. The CDR3 spells CASSRDSEAFF. CDR3 DNA sequence: TGTGCCAGCAGCCGCGACAGTGAAGCTTTCTTT.

V usage is TRBV19 and J usage is TRBJ1-1, with D perhaps TRBD1 (5 bases). Germline V gene lookup returns CDR1 LNHDA and CDR2 SQIVND (reference sequence). V was shortened by 3 bases and J by 6 bases, with 17 bases between the two germline ends. CDR3 length: 15 amino acids. The CDR3 sequence is CASSIVWTKYPEAFF. The CDR3 bases are TGTGCCAGTAGTATTGTGTGGACAAAGTATCCTGAAGCTTTCTTT.

J is TRBJ2-2 and V is TRBV7-2, with 10 positions matching TRBD2. This CDR3 has 16 residues. CDR1 and CDR2 from the germline V gene are SGHTA and FQGNSA. Trimming cost V 6 bases and J 5 bases; bases outside gene matches: 9. The CDR3 DNA reads as TGTGCCAGCAGGCCTCCATTAGCGGGGGGAACCGGGGAGCTGTTTTTT. It yields the protein CASRPPLAGGTGELFF.

The V gene is TRBV7-2, the J gene TRBJ2-7; 7 bases agree with TRBD1. CDR3 length: 14 amino acids. From germline, CDR1 is SGHTA and CDR2 FQGNSA. J was trimmed by 3 bases and V by 6 bases; bases with no gene match: 8. For the CDR3, the DNA is TGTGCCAGCAGGGGGGCAGGGGGTAGCTACGAGCAGTACTTC. Translated: CASRGAGGSYEQYF.

The chain joins TRBV7-8 to TRBJ2-2; D is possibly TRBD1 (5 bases). V dropped 3 bases and J dropped 7 bases, with 9 bases sitting between them. The CDR3 loop spans 13 amino acids. CDR1 and CDR2 (germline): SGHVS, FQNEAQ. The DNA of the CDR3 is TGTGCCAGCAGCTTTTCTAGGGGCGGGGAGCTGTTTTTT. This codes for CASSFSRGGELFF. Combining the CDR3 with reference TRBV7-8 and TRBJ2-2 gives the whole variable domain GAGVSQSPRYKVAKRGQDVALRCDPISGHVSLFWYQQALGQGPEFLTYFQNEAQLDKSGLPSDRFFAERPEGSVSTLKIQRTQQEDSAVYLCASSFSRGGELFFGEGSRLTVL.

The chain carries TRBV2 and TRBJ2-5; 8 bases fit TRBD2. J was trimmed by 0 bases and V by 4 bases; bases with no gene match: 7. From germline, CDR1 is SNHLY and CDR2 FYNNEI. The CDR3 has 16 residues. CDR3 in amino acids: CASSVSLAGNQETQYF. In DNA form, the CDR3 reads TGTGCCAGCAGTGTGTCGCTAGCGGGCAACCAAGAGACCCAGTACTTC.

V usage is TRBV19 and J usage is TRBJ1-2, with unresolved D. The CDR3 is made up of 14 amino acids. Trimming took off 10 bases at V and 10 bases at J, with 25 bases between the two ends. Germline V gene lookup returns CDR1 LNHDA and CDR2 SQIVND (reference sequence). CDR3 loop: CATKRDPARGDYTF. The CDR3 coding sequence is TGTGCCACCAAGAGGGATCCGGCCCGGGGTGACTACACCTTC.